Shown below are 17 T cell receptor beta chains from a single sample sequenced in a study of T cells in Graves' hyperthyroidism and ophthalmopathy. TCR beta CDR3 region amplification was performed from RNA transcripts. During a first-round RT-PCR of the TCR CDR3, the HTBI primer set was used. TCRdb reanalysed the multiplex PCR reads using MiXCR and keeps one entry per CDR3 protein. Of a few hundred thousand distinct CDR3 sequences listed, less than 25% are singletons. Sequencing used blood. These receptors were collected from a man between 18 and 35 years old with Graves' hyperthyroidism.

This clonotype was detected ten times or more. The chain combines TRBV29-1 with TRBJ1-2; maybe TRBD1 (6 bases). V lost 6 bases to trimming and J lost 6 bases, with 11 bases between them. From germline, CDR1 is SQVTM and CDR2 ANQGSEA. The CDR3 runs 11 residues. CDR3 coding DNA: TGCAGCGTAGCGAGGGGGGATGGCTACACCTTC. Encoded protein: CSVARGDGYTF. Full variable domain (missing parts from reference TRBV29-1 and TRBJ1-2): SAVISQKPSRDICQRGTSLTIQCQVDSQVTMMFWYRQQPGQSLTLIATANQGSEATYESGFVIDKFPISRPNLTFSTLTVSNMSPEDSSIYLCSVARGDGYTFGSGTRLTVV.

Remarks on this clonotype: Since a much larger clone is just one base distant, this may be a read error. V and J are TRBV5-1 and TRBJ1-1; the match to TRBD1 covers 11 bases. The CDR3 has 16 amino acids. CDR1 and CDR2 (germline): SGHRS, YFSETQ. V gave up 4 bases and J gave up 0 bases; unmatched junction bases: 5. The CDR3 DNA is TGCGCCAGCAGCACGGACAGGGGGCCGTTGAACACTGAAGCTTTCTTT. Protein product: CASSTDRGPLNTEAFF.

This clonotype has a count of ten or more. The chain links TRBV6-1 to TRBJ2-5; perhaps TRBD1 as D (6 bases). This CDR3 region has 15 residues. V was pared by 2 bases and J by 5 bases, with 15 bases between. The germline V gene encodes CDR1 MNHNS and CDR2 SASEGT. CDR3 loop: CASSESWGRFETQYF. The CDR3 region has the DNA TGTGCCAGCAGTGAATCCTGGGGGCGGTTTGAGACCCAGTACTTC.

This clonotype was recorded many times. The chain joins TRBV27 to TRBJ1-5; D is ambiguous. There are 13 residues in the CDR3. Germline CDR1 is MNHEY and CDR2 is SMNVEV (reference sequence). V was trimmed by 3 bases and J by 6 bases, leaving 9 bases between them. CDR3 in amino acids: CASSFGVSQPQHF. CDR3 bases: TGTGCCAGCAGTTTTGGGGTCTCTCAGCCCCAGCATTTT.

This clonotype was seen ten or more times. This sequence joins TRBV19 and TRBJ1-1; TRBD1 is a possible D gene (6 bases). The V end lost 6 bases, the J end lost 4 bases, and 12 bases lay between the germline ends. This CDR3 is 13 amino acids long. The germline V gene has CDR1 LNHDA and CDR2 SQIVND (reference sequence). The CDR3 reads CASSTLRGTEAFF. The CDR3 coding sequence is TGTGCCAGTAGCACCCTCAGGGGCACTGAAGCTTTCTTT.

Many counts were recorded for this clonotype. CDR3 DNA sequence: TGTGCCAGCAGCCAAAACCGGGATTACTCCTACGAGCAGTACTTC. Its protein is CASSQNRDYSYEQYF. The chain combines TRBV11-2 with TRBJ2-7; D perhaps matches TRBD2 (5 bases). From germline, CDR1 is SGHAT and CDR2 FQNNGV. V was shortened by 5 bases and J by 0 bases, with 14 bases between the two germline ends. This CDR3 is built from 15 residues.

This clonotype was observed at least ten times. The genes are TRBV5-1 and TRBJ1-5; D gene uncertain. Germline loops: CDR1 SGHRS, CDR2 YFSETQ. Between the trimmed V and J ends, which lost 4 bases and 0 bases, there was a span of 14 bases. The CDR3 is made up of 16 amino acids. The CDR3: CASSPLNFYSNQPQHF. CDR3 sequence (DNA): TGCGCCAGCAGCCCTCTTAATTTTTATAGCAATCAGCCCCAGCATTTT.

This chain connects TRBV12-3 or TRBV12-4 to TRBJ1-1; D possibly corresponds to TRBD1 (5 bases). CDR3 size: 15 residues. V was cut by 4 bases and J by 0 bases, with 12 bases left in between. CDR3 in DNA: TGTGCCAGCAGTTGGATCGGACACTTGAACACTGAAGCTTTCTTT. This codes for CASSWIGHLNTEAFF.

As to this clonotype: A much larger clone differs from this one at a single base, so this may be a read error. V and J are TRBV28 and TRBJ1-5; the D gene is possibly TRBD1 (5 bases). The germline V gene encodes CDR1 MDHEN and CDR2 SYDVKM. The CDR3 is 12 residues long. CDR3 in amino acids: CSSGAGKIAQHF. The CDR3 bases are TGTTCCAGCGGTGCAGGGAAGATAGCCCAGCATTTT.

This clonotype was observed many times. This chain joins TRBV28 and TRBJ2-5; TRBD1 agrees at 8 bases. Looked up from germline, CDR1 is MDHEN and CDR2 is SYDVKM. Trimming removed 1 base from V and 1 base from J; junction bases left unmatched: 8. CDR3 length: 17 residues. CDR3: CASSLYLSGQGQETQYF. The CDR3 region has the DNA TGTGCCAGCAGTTTATATTTGAGTGGACAGGGCCAAGAGACCCAGTACTTC.

This clonotype has ten or more counts. The chain employs TRBV19 and TRBJ1-5; D might be TRBD1 (5 bases). The ends were cut back, 3 bases at V and 1 base at J, with 19 bases in the middle. The CDR3 spans 18 residues. Germline-derived CDR1 and CDR2 are LNHDA and SQIVND (reference sequence). The CDR3 nucleotides are TGTGCCAGTAGTATTACTCCCCAGACAAGGACAAGCAATCAGCCCCAGCATTTT. This gives the protein CASSITPQTRTSNQPQHF.

This clonotype appeared a few times. This chain joins TRBV6-1 and TRBJ1-5; D might be TRBD1 (5 bases). The CDR3 sequence is 15 residues long. V was pared by 8 bases and J by 6 bases, with 20 bases between. The germline V gene has CDR1 MNHNS and CDR2 SASEGT. The CDR3 sequence is CASLGPGGRGQPQHF. CDR3 DNA: TGTGCCAGCCTCGGTCCCGGAGGAAGGGGTCAGCCCCAGCATTTT.

This clonotype has at least ten counts. The chain employs TRBV7-8 and TRBJ2-7, with D possibly being TRBD1 or TRBD2 (5 bases each). Germline assignment: CDR1 SGHVS and CDR2 FQNEAQ. Trimming cost V 1 base and J 7 bases, with 14 bases left between them. The CDR3 sequence is 14 residues long. CDR3 amino acids: CASSLGQGALEQYF. The CDR3 DNA reads as TGTGCCAGCAGCTTAGGGCAGGGAGCATTGGAGCAGTACTTC.

As concerns this clonotype: With a much larger clone just one base away, this may be a read error. The chain recombines TRBV5-5 with TRBJ1-2; D not certain. Germline V gene lookup returns CDR1 SGHKS and CDR2 YYEKEE (reference sequence). The CDR3 extends over 14 amino acids. The CDR3 loop reads CASRTGLGNYGYIF. As DNA, the CDR3 is TGTGCCAGCCGAACCGGTTTGGGTAATTATGGCTACATCTTC.

This clonotype has just one count. The gene calls are TRBV6-2 or TRBV6-3 and TRBJ1-5, with a possible D match to TRBD1 (6 bases). The length of the CDR3 is 15 residues. CDR1 and CDR2 (germline): MNHEY, SVGEGT. V lost 1 base, J lost 6 bases, and 13 bases lay in between. In DNA, the CDR3 is TGTGCCAGCAGTTACTATGGGGGCCCCGGTCAGCCCCAGCATTTT. Translated, it gives CASSYYGGPGQPQHF.

There are many counts of this clonotype. The rearrangement uses TRBV6-5 and TRBJ2-2; perhaps TRBD1 as D (5 bases). The CDR3 covers 13 residues. From germline, CDR1 is MNHEY and CDR2 SVGAGI. The germline V and J ends were trimmed by 2 bases and 6 bases, with 7 bases remaining between them. The CDR3 loop reads CASSYGRAGELFF. The CDR3 region has the DNA TGTGCCAGCAGTTACGGCAGGGCCGGGGAGCTGTTTTTT.

This clonotype was detected a few times. The chain combines TRBV2 with TRBJ1-5, with D unclear. Looked up from germline, CDR1 is SNHLY and CDR2 is FYNNEI. Trimming pared 4 bases from V and 2 bases from J, leaving 12 bases between. The CDR3 covers 15 residues. CDR3 sequence reads: CASSVDAWGNQPQHF. The CDR3 DNA reads as TGTGCCAGCAGTGTGGATGCCTGGGGCAATCAGCCCCAGCATTTT.